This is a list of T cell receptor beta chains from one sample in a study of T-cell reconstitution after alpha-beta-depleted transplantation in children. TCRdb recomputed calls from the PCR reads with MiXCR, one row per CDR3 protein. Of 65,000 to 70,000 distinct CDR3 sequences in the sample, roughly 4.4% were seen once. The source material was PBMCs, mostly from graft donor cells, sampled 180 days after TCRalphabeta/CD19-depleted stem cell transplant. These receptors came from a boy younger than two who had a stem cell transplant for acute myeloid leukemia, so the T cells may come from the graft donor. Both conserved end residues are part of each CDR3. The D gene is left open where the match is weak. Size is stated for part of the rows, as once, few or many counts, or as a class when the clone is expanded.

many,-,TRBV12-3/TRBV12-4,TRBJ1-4,TGTGCCAGCAGCCCTAGGGGCGACGAGGAAAAACTGTTTTTT,CASSPRGDEEKLFF
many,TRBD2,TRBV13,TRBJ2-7,TGTGCCAGCAGTTTTGGCCCGGGACTACCAGGCTTC,CASSFGPGLPGF
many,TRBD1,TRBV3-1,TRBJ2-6,TGTGCCAGCAGCCAAGATCTAGGGGGCGGACCTGGGGCCAACGTCCTGACTTTC,CASSQDLGGGPGANVLTF
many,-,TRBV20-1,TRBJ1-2,TGCAGTGCTAGGGCGATTAACTATGGCTACACCTTC,CSARAINYGYTF
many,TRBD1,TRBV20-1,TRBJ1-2,TGCAGTGCTCCACCCCGTGACAGGGCCTATGGCTACACCTTC,CSAPPRDRAYGYTF
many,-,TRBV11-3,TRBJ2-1,TGTGCCAGCAGCTTCAGAAACTCCTACAATGAGCAGTTCTTC,CASSFRNSYNEQFF
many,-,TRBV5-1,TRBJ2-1,TGCGCCAGCAGCTTGGAATTCCGGACCCCCTACAATGAGCAGTTCTTC,CASSLEFRTPYNEQFF
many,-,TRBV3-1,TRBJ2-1,TGTGCCAGCAGCGCTCTAAATGAGCAGTTCTTC,CASSALNEQFF
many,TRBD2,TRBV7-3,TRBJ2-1,TGTGCCAGCTCACCCCGGCTAGCGGGCTACAATGAGCAGTTCTTC,CASSPRLAGYNEQFF
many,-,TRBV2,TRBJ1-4,TGTGCCAGCAGTGAGGGTCCACAGGGTGCTTTT,CASSEGPQGAF
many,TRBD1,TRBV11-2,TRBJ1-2,TGTGCCAGCAGCTTAGCCCCGGGAGGACAGGGCTATGGCTACACCTTC,CASSLAPGGQGYGYTF
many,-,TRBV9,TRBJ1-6,TGTGCCAGCAGCGATTCCCTGACAGGATATAATTCACCCCTCCACTTT,CASSDSLTGYNSPLHF
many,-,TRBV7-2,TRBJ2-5,TGTGCCAGCAGCTTGTTGGCCCAAGAGACCCAGTACTTC,CASSLLAQETQYF
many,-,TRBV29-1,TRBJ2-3,TGCAGCGCCTCGCTGGTTGTGCTTGATACGCAGTATTTT,CSASLVVLDTQYF
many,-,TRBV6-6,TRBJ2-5,TGTGCCAGCACTAGACAGGCCCAAGAGACCCAGTACTTC,CASTRQAQETQYF
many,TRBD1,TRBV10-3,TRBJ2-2,TGTGCCATCAGTGCCAGGGGGACCGGGGAGCTGTTTTTT,CAISARGTGELFF
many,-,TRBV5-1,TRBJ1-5,TGCGCCAGCAGCTTGGTGCCAGATAATCAGCCCCAGCATTTT,CASSLVPDNQPQHF
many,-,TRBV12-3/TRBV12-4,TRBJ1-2,TGTGCCAGCAGTCGCAGACAGTTACACTATGGCTACACCTTC,CASSRRQLHYGYTF
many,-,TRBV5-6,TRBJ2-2,TGTGCCAGCAGCCCGACGGTGAACACCGGGGAGCTGTTTTTT,CASSPTVNTGELFF
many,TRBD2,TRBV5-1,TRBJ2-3,TGCGCCAGCAGGAAAGCGGGGGCCGTCACAGATACGCAGTATTTT,CASRKAGAVTDTQYF
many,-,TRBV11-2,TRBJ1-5,TGTGCCAGCAGCTTAGATTATTGGGCTAATAGCAATCAGCCCCAGCATTTT,CASSLDYWANSNQPQHF
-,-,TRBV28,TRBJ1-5,TGTGCCAGCAGTTTATGGGACAGTCGCAATCAGCCCCAGCATTTT,CASSLWDSRNQPQHF
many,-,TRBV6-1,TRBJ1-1,TGTGCCAGCAGTGAATGGGCCGGGGTAGTTGAAGCTTTCTTT,CASSEWAGVVEAFF
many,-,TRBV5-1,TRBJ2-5,TGCGCCAGCAGCTTGGTAATAGGAGGGGAGACCCAGTACTTC,CASSLVIGGETQYF
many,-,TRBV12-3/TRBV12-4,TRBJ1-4,TGTGCCAGCAGTTTAGCCAGAACGGGGATGTTTTTT,CASSLARTGMFF
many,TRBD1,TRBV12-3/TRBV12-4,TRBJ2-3,TGTGCCAGCAGTTTAAGGGGGCCCACAGATACGCAGTATTTT,CASSLRGPTDTQYF
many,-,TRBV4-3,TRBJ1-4,TGCGCCAGCAGCCAATGGTCCGACGTGGATGAAAAACTGTTTTTT,CASSQWSDVDEKLFF
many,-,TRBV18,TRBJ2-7,TGTGCCAGCTCACCGCCGAGTAGAGGCTACGAGCAGTACTTC,CASSPPSRGYEQYF
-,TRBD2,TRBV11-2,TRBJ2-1,TGTGCCAGCAGCTTCCTAGCGGGGGGATACAATGAGCAGTTCTTC,CASSFLAGGYNEQFF
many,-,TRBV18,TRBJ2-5,TGTGCCAGCTCACCTCTGTTGACACAAGAGACCCAGTACTTC,CASSPLLTQETQYF
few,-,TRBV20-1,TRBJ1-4,TGCAGTGCTAGAGGCATCTCCAATGAAAAACTGTTTTTT,CSARGISNEKLFF
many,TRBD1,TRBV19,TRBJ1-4,TGTGCCAGTAGTATTGGGACAGGGGTAGGCGAAAAACTGTTTTTT,CASSIGTGVGEKLFF
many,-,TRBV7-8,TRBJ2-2,TGTGCCAGCAGCTTAGGGGGGGGGCAGATGACCGGGGAGCTGTTTTTT,CASSLGGGQMTGELFF
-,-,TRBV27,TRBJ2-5,TGTGCCAGCAGCGGGGGTAGAAAGACCCAGTACTTC,CASSGGRKTQYF
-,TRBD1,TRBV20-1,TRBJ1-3,TGCAGTGCTAGACCGAGGACAGGAGGAAACACCATATATTTT,CSARPRTGGNTIYF
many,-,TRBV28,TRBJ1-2,TGTGCCAGCAGTTCCCTTGCGGGGGGCAGCTATGGCTACACCTTC,CASSSLAGGSYGYTF
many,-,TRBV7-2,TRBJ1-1,TGTGCCAGCAGCTTCCCCAGGGCTCCTGAAGCTTTCTTT,CASSFPRAPEAFF
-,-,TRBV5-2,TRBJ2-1,TGTGCCATGGGCTTCGGGCTAGGCGATGAGCAGTTCTTC,CAMGFGLGDEQFF
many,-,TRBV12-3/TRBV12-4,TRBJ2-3,TGTGCCAGCAGTAAAAAGGTTACGCAGTATTTT,CASSKKVTQYF
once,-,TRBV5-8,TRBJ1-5,TGTGCCAGCAGCCAACTTCGGGGATCGGATCAGCCCCAGCATTTT,CASSQLRGSDQPQHF
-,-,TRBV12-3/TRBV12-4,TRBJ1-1,TGTGCCATCACCCCGGTCGTGGGCAGAAAAAGCGCCTACACTGAAGCTTTCTTT,CAITPVVGRKSAYTEAFF
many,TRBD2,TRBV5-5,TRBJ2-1,TGTGCCAGCAGCTTGGAGCCAGGACTAGCCCCTAGCTTCGGGTACAATGAGCAGTTCTTC,CASSLEPGLAPSFGYNEQFF
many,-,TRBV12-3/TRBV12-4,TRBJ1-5,TGTGCCAGCAGCCGCTGGGCCAATAGCAATCAGCCCCAGCATTTT,CASSRWANSNQPQHF
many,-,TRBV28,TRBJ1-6,TGTGCCAGCAGTCAGGCCCGGTTCAGTTCCTATAATTCACCCCTCCACTTT,CASSQARFSSYNSPLHF
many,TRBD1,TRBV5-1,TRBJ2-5,TGCGCCAGCAGCCAGTCGGGACAGTCGTACCAAGAGACCCAGTACTTC,CASSQSGQSYQETQYF
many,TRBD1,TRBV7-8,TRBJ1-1,TGTGCCAGCAGCCTTTACCGGGACAGGGGTGACACTGAAGCTTTCTTT,CASSLYRDRGDTEAFF
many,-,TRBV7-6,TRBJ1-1,TGTGCCAGCAGCTTTACTCCCGGAGACACTGAAGCTTTCTTT,CASSFTPGDTEAFF
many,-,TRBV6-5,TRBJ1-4,TGTGCCAGCAGTTACTCTACAGGGAGAGGTTATGAAAAACTGTTTTTT,CASSYSTGRGYEKLFF
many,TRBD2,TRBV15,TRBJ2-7,TGTGCCACCAGCATTCGACGGGGACTAGCATCCTACGAGCAGTACTTC,CATSIRRGLASYEQYF
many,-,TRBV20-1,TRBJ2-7,TGCAGTGCTAAAGCTGGGAGCTCCTACGAGCAGTACTTC,CSAKAGSSYEQYF
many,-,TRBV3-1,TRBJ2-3,TGTGCCAGCAGCCAAGATAGGGGGGAAGGCCCAGATACGCAGTATTTT,CASSQDRGEGPDTQYF
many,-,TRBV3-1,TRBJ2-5,TGTGCCAGCAGCCAAGGCGGCAGGGCCGTCCAAGAGACCCAGTACTTC,CASSQGGRAVQETQYF
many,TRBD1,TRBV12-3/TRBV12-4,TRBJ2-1,TGTGCCAGCAGTTCCGCCGACAGGGGAAACAATGAGCAGTTCTTC,CASSSADRGNNEQFF
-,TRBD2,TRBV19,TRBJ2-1,TGTGCCAGTAGTTCCCTCACGGGGGGGCAGGTAGTTAATGAGCAGTTCTTC,CASSSLTGGQVVNEQFF